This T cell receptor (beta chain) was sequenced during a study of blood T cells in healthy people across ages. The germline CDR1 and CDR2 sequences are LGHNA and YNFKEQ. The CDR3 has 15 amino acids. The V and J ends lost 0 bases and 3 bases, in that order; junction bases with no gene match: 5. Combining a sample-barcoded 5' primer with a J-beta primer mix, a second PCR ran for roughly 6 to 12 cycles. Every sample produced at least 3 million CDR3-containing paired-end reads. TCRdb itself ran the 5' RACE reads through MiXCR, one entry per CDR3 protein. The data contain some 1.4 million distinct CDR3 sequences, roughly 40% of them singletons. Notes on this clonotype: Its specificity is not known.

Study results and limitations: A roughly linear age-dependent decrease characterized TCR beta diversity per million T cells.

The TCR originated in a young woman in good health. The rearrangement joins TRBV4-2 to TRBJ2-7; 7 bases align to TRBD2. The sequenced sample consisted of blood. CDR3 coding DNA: TGTGCCAGCAGCCAAGAAAACCTAGCGGACTACGAGCAGTACTTC. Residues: CASSQENLADYEQYF.